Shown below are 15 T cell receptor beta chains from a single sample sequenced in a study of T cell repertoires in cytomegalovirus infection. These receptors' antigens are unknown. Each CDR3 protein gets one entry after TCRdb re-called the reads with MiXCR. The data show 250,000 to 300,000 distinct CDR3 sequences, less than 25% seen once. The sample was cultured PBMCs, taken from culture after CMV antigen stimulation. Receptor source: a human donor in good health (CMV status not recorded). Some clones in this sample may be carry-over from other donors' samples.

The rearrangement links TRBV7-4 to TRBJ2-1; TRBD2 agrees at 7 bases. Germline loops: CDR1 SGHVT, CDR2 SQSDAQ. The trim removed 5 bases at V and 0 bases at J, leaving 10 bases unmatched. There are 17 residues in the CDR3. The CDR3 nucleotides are TGTGCCAGCAGCGGGTACACTAGCGTCAGCTCCTACAATGAGCAGTTCTTC. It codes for CASSGYTSVSSYNEQFF.

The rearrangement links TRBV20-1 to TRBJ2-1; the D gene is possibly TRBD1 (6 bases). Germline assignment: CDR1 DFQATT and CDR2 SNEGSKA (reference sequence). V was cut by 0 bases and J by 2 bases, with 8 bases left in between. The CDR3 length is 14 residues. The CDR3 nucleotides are TGCAGTGCTAGAGACGACAGGACCTACAATGAGCAGTTCTTC. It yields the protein CSARDDRTYNEQFF.

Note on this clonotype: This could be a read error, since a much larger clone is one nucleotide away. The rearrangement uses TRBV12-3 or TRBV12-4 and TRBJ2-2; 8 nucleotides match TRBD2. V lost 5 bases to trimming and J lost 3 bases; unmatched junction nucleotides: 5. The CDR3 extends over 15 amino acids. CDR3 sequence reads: CASSIGSGDTGELFF. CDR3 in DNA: TGTGCCAGCAGTATAGGTAGCGGGGACACCGGGGAGCTGTTTTTT.

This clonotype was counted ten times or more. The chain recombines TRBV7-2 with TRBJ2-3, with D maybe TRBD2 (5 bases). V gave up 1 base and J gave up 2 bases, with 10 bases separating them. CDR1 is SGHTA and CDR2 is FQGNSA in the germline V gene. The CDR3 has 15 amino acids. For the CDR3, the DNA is TGTGCCAGCAGCTTAGTAGCGAGCTACACAGATACGCAGTATTTT. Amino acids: CASSLVASYTDTQYF.

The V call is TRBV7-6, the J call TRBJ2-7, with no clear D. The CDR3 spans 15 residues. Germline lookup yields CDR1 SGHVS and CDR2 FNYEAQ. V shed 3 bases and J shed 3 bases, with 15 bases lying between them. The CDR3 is CASSFEGADGYEQYV. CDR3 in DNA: TGTGCCAGCAGCTTTGAAGGAGCTGATGGCTACGAGCAGTACGTC.

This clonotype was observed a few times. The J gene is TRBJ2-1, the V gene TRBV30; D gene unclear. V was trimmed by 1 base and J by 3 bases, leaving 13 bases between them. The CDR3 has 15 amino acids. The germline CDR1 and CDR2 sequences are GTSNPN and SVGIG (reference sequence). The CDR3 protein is CAWSEGLGYYNEQFF. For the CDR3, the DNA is TGTGCCTGGAGTGAGGGTCTTGGCTACTACAATGAGCAGTTCTTC. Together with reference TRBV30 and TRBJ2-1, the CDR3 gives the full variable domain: SQTIHQWPATLVQPVGSPLSLECTVEGTSNPNLYWYRQAAGRGLQLLFYSVGIGQISSEVPQNLSASRPQDRQFILSSKKLLLSDSGFYLCAWSEGLGYYNEQFFGPGTRLTVL.

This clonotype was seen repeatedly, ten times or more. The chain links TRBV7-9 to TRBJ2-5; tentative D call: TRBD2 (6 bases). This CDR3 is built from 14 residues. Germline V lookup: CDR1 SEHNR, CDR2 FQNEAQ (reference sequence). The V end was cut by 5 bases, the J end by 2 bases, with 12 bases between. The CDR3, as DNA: TGTGCCAGCAGCACCGTGGGACTTCAAGAGACCCAGTACTTC. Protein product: CASSTVGLQETQYF.

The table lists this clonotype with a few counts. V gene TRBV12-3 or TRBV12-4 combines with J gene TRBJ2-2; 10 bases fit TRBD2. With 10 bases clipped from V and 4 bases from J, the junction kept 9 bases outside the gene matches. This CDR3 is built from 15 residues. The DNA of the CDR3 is TGTGCCACCCCAACTAGCGGGACGGGCACCGGGGAGCTGTTTTTT. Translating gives CATPTSGTGTGELFF.

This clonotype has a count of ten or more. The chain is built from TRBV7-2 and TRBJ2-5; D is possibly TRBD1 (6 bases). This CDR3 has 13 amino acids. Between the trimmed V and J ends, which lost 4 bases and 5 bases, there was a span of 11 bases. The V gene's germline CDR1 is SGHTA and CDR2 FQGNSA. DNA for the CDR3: TGTGCCAGCAGCTCCACAGGGATGGAGACCCAGTACTTC. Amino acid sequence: CASSSTGMETQYF.

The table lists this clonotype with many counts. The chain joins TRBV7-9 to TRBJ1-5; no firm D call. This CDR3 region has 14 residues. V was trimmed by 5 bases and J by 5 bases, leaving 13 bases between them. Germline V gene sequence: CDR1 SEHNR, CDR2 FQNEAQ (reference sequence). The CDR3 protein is CASSKDSPHQPQHF. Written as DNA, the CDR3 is TGTGCCAGCAGCAAGGACTCCCCCCATCAGCCCCAGCATTTT. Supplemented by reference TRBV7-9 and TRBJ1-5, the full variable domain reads DTGVSQNPRHKITKRGQNVTFRCDPISEHNRLYWYRQTLGQGPEFLTYFQNEAQLEKSRLLSDRFSAERPKGSFSTLEIQRTEQGDSAMYLCASSKDSPHQPQHFGDGTRLSIL.

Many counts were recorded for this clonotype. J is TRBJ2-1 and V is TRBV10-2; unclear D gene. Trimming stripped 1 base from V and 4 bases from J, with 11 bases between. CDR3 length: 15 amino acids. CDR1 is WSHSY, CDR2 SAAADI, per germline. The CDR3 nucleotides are TGCGCCAGCAGTGAGTGGATTTTCCTATACAATGAGCAGTTCTTC. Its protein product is CASSEWIFLYNEQFF.

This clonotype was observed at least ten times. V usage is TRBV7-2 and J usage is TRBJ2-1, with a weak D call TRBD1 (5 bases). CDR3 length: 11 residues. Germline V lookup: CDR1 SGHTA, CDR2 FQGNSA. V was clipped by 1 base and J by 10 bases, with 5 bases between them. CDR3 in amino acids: CASSLGGEQFF. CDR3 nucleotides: TGTGCCAGCAGCTTAGGGGGCGAGCAGTTCTTC.

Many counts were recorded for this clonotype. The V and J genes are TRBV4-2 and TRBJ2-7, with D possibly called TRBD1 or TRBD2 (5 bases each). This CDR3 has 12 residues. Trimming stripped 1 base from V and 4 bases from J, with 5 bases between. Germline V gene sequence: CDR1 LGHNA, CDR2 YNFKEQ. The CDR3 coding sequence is TGTGCCAGCAGCCAAGGGGGGTACGAGCAGTACTTC. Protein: CASSQGGYEQYF.

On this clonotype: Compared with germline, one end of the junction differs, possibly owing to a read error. The CDR3 DNA sequence: TGTGCCAGCAGCTTGTTCGGCTCCCACAATGAGCAGTTCTTC. Translating gives CASSLFGSHNEQFF. The chain uses TRBV5-4 and TRBJ2-1; D is unclear. CDR3 length: 14 residues. Germline V CDR1 and CDR2: SGHNT, YYREEE (reference sequence).

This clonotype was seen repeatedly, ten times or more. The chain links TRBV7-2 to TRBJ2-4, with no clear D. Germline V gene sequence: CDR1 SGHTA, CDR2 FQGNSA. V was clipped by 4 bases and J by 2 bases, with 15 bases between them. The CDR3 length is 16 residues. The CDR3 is CASSSEWSGTKNIQYF. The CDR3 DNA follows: TGTGCCAGCAGCTCTGAGTGGTCGGGCACCAAAAACATTCAGTACTTC.